Shown below are 14 T cell receptor beta chains from a single sample sequenced in a study of a mutant IDH1 vaccine in newly diagnosed glioma. Measured with immunoSEQ multiplex PCR; TCRdb has only the in-frame clones, and not every one. The sample holds tens of thousands of clones, approximately 80% seen once. Their specific antigens are unknown. As to time point: week 35, safety follow-up. Mutant IDH1 20-mer peptide, at 300 ug, made up each vaccine dose, with topical imiquimod. The sequencing used PBMCs, collected from a glioma patient whose treatment included an IDH1 peptide vaccine. The receptors shown here come from a woman between 35 and 50 years old with glioma.

V gene TRBV7-2 combines with J gene TRBJ2-5; TRBD2 aligns across 7 bases. Looked up from germline, CDR1 is SGHTA and CDR2 is FQGNSA. This CDR3 is 11 amino acids long. Trimming at V came to 5 bases and at J to 9 bases, leaving 3 bases not matched to a gene. Written as DNA, the CDR3 is TGTGCCAGCAGCGAGACTAGCTCCCAGTACTTC. It codes for CASSETSSQYF.

DNA for the CDR3: TGTGCCAGCAGCGCAAACTACAATGAGCAGTTCTTC. It specifies CASSANYNEQFF. The chain is built from TRBV5-6 and TRBJ2-1; D gene uncertain. Germline V gene data show CDR1 as SGHDT and CDR2 as YYEEEE. The CDR3 has 12 amino acids. V lost 4 bases to trimming and J lost 3 bases, with 5 bases between them.

The chain employs TRBV30 and TRBJ1-3, with 7 bases that match TRBD1. The V and J ends lost 4 bases and 2 bases, in that order; junction bases with no gene match: 8. The CDR3 is 15 residues long. Looked up from germline, CDR1 is GTSNPN and CDR2 is SVGIG (reference sequence). The chain's CDR3 is CAWIQLGTAGNTIYF. The CDR3 DNA reads TGTGCCTGGATCCAACTCGGGACAGCTGGAAACACCATATATTTT.

DNA of the CDR3: TGTGCCAGCAGCTCCTCCGACAGGGCGCTCGGGGAGCTGTTTTTT. It specifies CASSSSDRALGELFF. V and J are TRBV7-2 and TRBJ2-2; 7 bases map to TRBD1. The CDR3 is 15 amino acids. Trimming removed 4 bases from V and 7 bases from J; junction bases left unmatched: 9. From germline, CDR1 is SGHTA and CDR2 FQGNSA. The full variable domain, completed using reference TRBV7-2 and TRBJ2-2, is GAGVSQSPSNKVTEKGKDVELRCDPISGHTALYWYRQSLGQGLEFLIYFQGNSAPDKSGLPSDRFSAERTGGSVSTLTIQRTQQEDSAVYLCASSSSDRALGELFFGEGSRLTVL.

The CDR3 is CASSVVGGEAFF. CDR3 DNA sequence: TGTGCCAGTAGTGTAGTGGGAGGGGAAGCTTTCTTT. The V gene is TRBV19, the J gene TRBJ1-1, with D uncertain. The CDR3 has 12 amino acids. Germline assignment: CDR1 LNHDA and CDR2 SQIVND (reference sequence). The V gene lost 5 bases and the J gene lost 8 bases, with 12 bases spanning the gap.

The chain recombines TRBV7-9 with TRBJ2-5; TRBD1 is a possible D gene (6 bases). The CDR3 contains 16 residues. The germline V gene has CDR1 SEHNR and CDR2 FQNEAQ (reference sequence). V was shortened by 5 bases and J by 2 bases, with 18 bases between the two germline ends. The CDR3 loop is CASSGESWTEQETQYF. In nucleotides, the CDR3 is TGTGCCAGCAGCGGAGAGAGTTGGACAGAACAAGAGACCCAGTACTTC.

The gene calls are TRBV27 and TRBJ2-7; D uncertain. CDR3 length equals 14 residues. V was pared by 6 bases and J by 6 bases, with 18 bases between. The germline V gene has CDR1 MNHEY and CDR2 SMNVEV (reference sequence). The CDR3 spells CASSLTSFSSEQYF. For the CDR3, the DNA is TGTGCCAGCAGCCTAACGTCATTCTCTAGCGAGCAGTACTTC.

The CDR3: CASSQGARNIQYF. The CDR3 DNA follows: TGTGCCAGTTCCCAGGGGGCGCGGAACATTCAGTACTTC. The chain carries TRBV6-1 and TRBJ2-4; TRBD1 matches at 8 bases. The germline V gene encodes CDR1 MNHNS and CDR2 SASEGT. Trimming took 9 bases from V and 7 from J; bases not matched to a gene: 8. The CDR3 has 13 residues.

The rearrangement joins TRBV23-1 to TRBJ1-2; TRBD1 matches 9 bases. TRBV23-1 is known as an ORF, though its function is uncertain. V lost 3 bases and J lost 8; bases outside the gene matches: 13. CDR3 size: 16 residues. The CDR3, as DNA: TGCGCCAGCAGTCACCGTTGGGACAGGGAGAGGGTCGGCTACACCTTC. Its protein product is CASSHRWDRERVGYTF.

The rearrangement links TRBV2 to TRBJ1-3; no clear D. This CDR3 region has 13 residues. Germline V lookup: CDR1 SNHLY, CDR2 FYNNEI. V was trimmed by 3 bases and J by 3 bases, leaving 6 bases between them. CDR3 sequence reads: CASSDDFGNTIYF. Here the CDR3 DNA reads TGTGCCAGCAGTGACGACTTTGGAAACACCATATATTTT. Supplemented by reference TRBV2 and TRBJ1-3, the full variable domain reads EPEVTQTPSHQVTQMGQEVILRCVPISNHLYFYWYRQILGQKVEFLVSFYNNEISEKSEIFDDQFSVERPDGSNFTLKIRSTKLEDSAMYFCASSDDFGNTIYFGEGSWLTVV.

The chain is built from TRBV9 and TRBJ2-7, with TRBD2 identical over 8 bases. V lost 4 bases to trimming and J lost 2 bases; unmatched junction nucleotides: 8. Germline CDR1 SGDLS, CDR2 YYNGEE. The CDR3 extends over 15 amino acids. The CDR3 region has the DNA TGTGCCAGCAGCCCTTACGGGGGGGGAGCCTACGAGCAGTACTTC. Translation gives CASSPYGGGAYEQYF.

This rearrangement joins TRBV6-1 to TRBJ2-4, with 7 bases fitting TRBD2. V lost 1 base, J lost 2 bases, and 5 bases stayed unmatched. The germline CDR1 and CDR2 sequences are MNHNS and SASEGT. This CDR3 is 16 amino acids long. The CDR3 reads CASSEVPGGPKNIQYF. The CDR3 nucleotides read TGTGCCAGCAGTGAAGTCCCGGGGGGTCCCAAAAACATTCAGTACTTC.

This chain links TRBV19 with TRBJ2-3, with 11 bases matching TRBD2. Trimming at V came to 4 bases and at J to 5 bases, leaving 8 bases not matched to a gene. This CDR3 region has 16 residues. Germline V lookup: CDR1 LNHDA, CDR2 SQIVND (reference sequence). The chain's CDR3 is CASSTRLAGRRDTQYF. As DNA, the CDR3 is TGTGCCAGTAGTACACGACTAGCGGGGAGGCGAGATACGCAGTATTTT.

This clone has a single count. This chain uses TRBV13 with TRBJ2-2, with 7 bases matching TRBD1. Germline CDR1 and CDR2: PRHDT and FYEKMQ (reference sequence). Unmatched junction bases numbered 14, after V lost 4 bases and J lost 6 bases. The CDR3 loop spans 17 amino acids. Here the CDR3 reads CASSYAPGQRIAGELFF. The CDR3 region has the DNA TGTGCCAGCAGCTACGCACCGGGACAGAGAATCGCCGGGGAGCTGTTTTTT. Full variable domain (missing parts from reference TRBV13 and TRBJ2-2): AAGVIQSPRHLIKEKRETATLKCYPIPRHDTVYWYQQGPGQDPQFLISFYEKMQSDKGSIPDRFSAQQFSDYHSELNMSSLELGDSALYFCASSYAPGQRIAGELFFGEGSRLTVL.